The entry below describes one TCR beta chain. The antigen is unknown. The record originates from a study of PD-1 blockade in classical Hodgkin lymphoma. Overall study context: Nivolumab dosing for patients was 3 mg/kg, administered intravenously every 2 weeks. Study results and caveats: Patients newly diagnosed and complete responders had comparable baseline diversity. Nivolumab initiation under 1 year post-ASCT meant exclusion.

The CDR3 length is 16 residues. Germline V lookup: CDR1 SNHLY, CDR2 FYNNEI. Trimming pared 9 bases from V and 1 base from J, leaving 21 bases between. The table came from immunoSEQ multiplex PCR; TCRdb's copy has only in-frame clones and leaves some out. Here the sample spans around 58,000 clones, roughly nine tenths being singletons. No patient escaped relapse after autologous stem cell transplantation, and brentuximab vedotin exposure varied. The clonotype originates from a human donor with classical Hodgkin lymphoma. The sequenced sample was peripheral blood mononuclear cells (PBMCs), obtained at baseline. This rearrangement joins TRBV2 to TRBJ1-1; TRBD1 is a possible D gene (5 bases). The CDR3 here is CARRTGGLGGNTEAFF. The CDR3 coding sequence is TGTGCCAGAAGAACAGGCGGGTTGGGTGGGAACACTGAAGCTTTCTTT.